The present entry profiles one TCR beta chain with its context. This entry is derived from a study of naive and memory T cell subsets. TCR cDNA received a 3' ligated oligonucleotide that carried a UMI. Whole-blood samples were roughly 2.3 ml of peripheral blood from healthy adult volunteers. Four PCR rounds used nested alpha and beta constant region primers plus the SP2 primer. TCRdb processed the 5' RACE reads anew with MiXCR; each CDR3 protein has one entry. The repertoire has about 62,000 distinct CDR3 sequences, 8% of them found once; the top ten carry 15% to 20%. After removal of 4 bases from V and 10 bases from J, the junction contained 13 bases not matched to a gene. Germline CDR1 is MNHEY and CDR2 is SMNVEV (reference sequence). The CDR3 contains 17 residues.

V usage is TRBV27 and J usage is TRBJ2-1; 13 positions match TRBD2. The sequence was obtained from a female donor in good health. CDR3 residues: CASSSLAGGPGALEQFF. The DNA of the CDR3 is TGTGCCAGCAGTTCACTAGCGGGGGGGCCGGGAGCGTTGGAGCAGTTCTTC.